This T cell receptor (beta chain) emerged from a study of cytomegalovirus exposure and HLA in healthy donors. The CDR3 extends over 11 amino acids. V was shortened by 3 bases and J by 5 bases, with 5 bases between the two germline ends. Germline values: CDR1 DFQATT, CDR2 SNEGSKA (reference sequence). Researchers ran the PCR with 60 Vbeta and 13 Jbeta primers. TCRdb's copy holds only in-frame clones and misses some; the assay was immunoSEQ multiplex PCR. The sample holds 90,000 to 140,000 clones, 15% seen once. The chain carries TRBV20-1 and TRBJ1-5, with D uncertain. The clonotype was recovered from a female donor in good health and CMV-seronegative. The sequencing input was PBMCs. The CDR3 reads CSASSDQPQHF. The DNA of the CDR3 is TGCAGTGCTAGTTCTGATCAGCCCCAGCATTTT.